These T cell receptor beta chains were read from a single sample in a study of cytomegalovirus exposure and HLA in healthy donors. Repertoires were generated with immunoSEQ multiplex PCR, while TCRdb's copy carries only in-frame clones and drops some. The sample includes approximately 46,000 clones, roughly 92% of them seen just once. The sample consisted of PBMCs. These receptors originate from a man between 18 and 35 years old in good health and CMV-seronegative. CDR3s include the opening cysteine and the closing phenylalanine or tryptophan. A D gene is named only where the DNA matches it firmly. Clone size is stated in some rows and not others, as once, few, many or a class when expanded.

clone_size: -
j_call: TRBJ2-7
cdr3_length: 13
v_call: TRBV6-1
d_call: -
cdr3_nt: TGTGCCAGCAGTGAAGCAACAGCCCTGAAGCAGTACTTC
cdr3_aa: CASSEATALKQYF

clone_size: -
j_call: TRBJ1-4
cdr3_length: 15
v_call: TRBV5-1
d_call: TRBD1
cdr3_nt: TGCGCCAGCAGCTCCCAAGGACTGACAGGGGAAAAACTGTTTTTT
cdr3_aa: CASSSQGLTGEKLFF

clone_size: -
j_call: TRBJ2-2
cdr3_length: 14
v_call: TRBV12-5
d_call: -
cdr3_nt: TGTGCTAGTGGTCCCCGGACTGAGACTGGGGAGCTGTTTTTT
cdr3_aa: CASGPRTETGELFF

clone_size: -
j_call: TRBJ2-3
cdr3_length: 14
v_call: TRBV5-1
d_call: -
cdr3_nt: TGCGCCAGCAGCTTGATGAGCGGAGCAGATACGCAGTATTTT
cdr3_aa: CASSLMSGADTQYF

clone_size: -
j_call: TRBJ2-5
cdr3_length: 13
v_call: TRBV29-1
d_call: TRBD1
cdr3_nt: TGCAGCGCCCGACAGGGGGCTGTGGAGACCCAGTACTTC
cdr3_aa: CSARQGAVETQYF

clone_size: few
j_call: TRBJ2-1
cdr3_length: 12
v_call: TRBV9
d_call: -
cdr3_nt: TGTGCCAGCAGCGTAGCCGGTCCTGAGCAGTTCTTC
cdr3_aa: CASSVAGPEQFF

clone_size: -
j_call: TRBJ2-7
cdr3_length: 13
v_call: TRBV5-4
d_call: -
cdr3_nt: TGTGCCAGCAGCTTGGGACTCGCTGACGAGCAGTACTTC
cdr3_aa: CASSLGLADEQYF

clone_size: -
j_call: TRBJ2-3
cdr3_length: 13
v_call: TRBV30
d_call: -
cdr3_nt: TGTGCCTGGAGTCCCTCGGGCACAGATACGCAGTATTTT
cdr3_aa: CAWSPSGTDTQYF

clone_size: -
j_call: TRBJ1-1
cdr3_length: 15
v_call: TRBV19
d_call: TRBD1
cdr3_nt: TGTGCCAGTAGTATAGGCGACAGGGGTAACACTGAAGCTTTCTTT
cdr3_aa: CASSIGDRGNTEAFF

clone_size: -
j_call: TRBJ2-1
cdr3_length: 12
v_call: TRBV19
d_call: TRBD1
cdr3_nt: TGTGCCAGTAGGCTCACAGGGGGTGAGCAGTTCTTC
cdr3_aa: CASRLTGGEQFF

clone_size: -
j_call: TRBJ2-1
cdr3_length: 14
v_call: TRBV7-8
d_call: -
cdr3_nt: TGTGCCAGCAGCTTCGGGGGCTCCTACAATGAGCAGTTCTTC
cdr3_aa: CASSFGGSYNEQFF

clone_size: -
j_call: TRBJ2-7
cdr3_length: 15
v_call: TRBV6-1
d_call: -
cdr3_nt: TGTGCCAGCAGTGAAGGGGGCCCGGCTAGCTACGAGCAGTACTTC
cdr3_aa: CASSEGGPASYEQYF

clone_size: -
j_call: TRBJ1-1
cdr3_length: 11
v_call: TRBV30
d_call: -
cdr3_nt: TGTGCCTGGGACCGCGGCACTGAAGCTTTCTTT
cdr3_aa: CAWDRGTEAFF

clone_size: once
j_call: TRBJ2-2
cdr3_length: 16
v_call: TRBV11-2
d_call: TRBD2
cdr3_nt: TGTGCCAGCAGCCGGACTAGCGGGGCGAACACCGGGGAGCTGTTTTTT
cdr3_aa: CASSRTSGANTGELFF

clone_size: -
j_call: TRBJ2-7
cdr3_length: 14
v_call: TRBV7-3
d_call: TRBD1
cdr3_nt: TGTGCCAGCAGCCAAGGACAGGGGCCCTACGAGCAGTACTTC
cdr3_aa: CASSQGQGPYEQYF